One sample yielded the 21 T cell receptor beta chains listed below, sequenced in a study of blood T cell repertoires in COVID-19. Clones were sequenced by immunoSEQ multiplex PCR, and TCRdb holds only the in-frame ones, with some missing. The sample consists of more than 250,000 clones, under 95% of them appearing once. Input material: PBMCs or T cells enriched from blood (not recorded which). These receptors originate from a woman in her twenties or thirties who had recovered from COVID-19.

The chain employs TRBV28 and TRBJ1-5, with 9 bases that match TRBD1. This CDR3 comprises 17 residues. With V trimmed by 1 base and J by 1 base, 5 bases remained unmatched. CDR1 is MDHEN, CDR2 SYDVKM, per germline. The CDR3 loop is CASSLLWDRASNQPQHF. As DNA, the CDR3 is TGTGCCAGCAGTTTATTGTGGGACAGGGCCAGCAATCAGCCCCAGCATTTT.

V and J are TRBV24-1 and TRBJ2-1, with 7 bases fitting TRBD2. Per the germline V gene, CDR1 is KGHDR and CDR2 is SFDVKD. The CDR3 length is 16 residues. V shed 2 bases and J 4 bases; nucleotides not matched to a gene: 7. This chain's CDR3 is CATSDSLATLYNEQFF. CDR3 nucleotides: TGTGCCACCAGTGATTCACTAGCGACTCTTTACAATGAGCAGTTCTTC.

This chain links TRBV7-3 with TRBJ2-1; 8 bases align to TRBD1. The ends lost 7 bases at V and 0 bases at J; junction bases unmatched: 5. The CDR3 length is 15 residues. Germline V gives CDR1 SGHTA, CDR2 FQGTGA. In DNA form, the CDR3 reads TGTGCCAGCACCCAGGGGACAGGCTCCTACAATGAGCAGTTCTTC. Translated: CASTQGTGSYNEQFF.

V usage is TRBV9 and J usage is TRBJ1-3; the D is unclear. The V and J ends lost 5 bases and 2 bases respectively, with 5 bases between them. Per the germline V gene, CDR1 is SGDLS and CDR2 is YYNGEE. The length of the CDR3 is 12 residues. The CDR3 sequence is CASRSAGNTIYF. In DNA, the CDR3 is TGTGCCAGCAGAAGCGCTGGAAACACCATATATTTT. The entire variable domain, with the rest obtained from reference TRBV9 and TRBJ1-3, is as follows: DSGVTQTPKHLITATGQRVTLRCSPRSGDLSVYWYQQSLDQGLQFLIQYYNGEERAKGNILERFSAQQFPDLHSELNLSSLELGDSALYFCASRSAGNTIYFGEGSWLTVV.

CDR3 bases: TGTGCCAGCAGTCTGACTTACAATGAGCAGTTCTTC. Translated, it gives CASSLTYNEQFF. V is TRBV6-5 and J is TRBJ2-1, with D unclear. The CDR3 has 12 residues. In germline, CDR1 is MNHEY, CDR2 SVGAGI. Trimming took off 5 bases at V and 4 bases at J, with 6 bases between the two ends.

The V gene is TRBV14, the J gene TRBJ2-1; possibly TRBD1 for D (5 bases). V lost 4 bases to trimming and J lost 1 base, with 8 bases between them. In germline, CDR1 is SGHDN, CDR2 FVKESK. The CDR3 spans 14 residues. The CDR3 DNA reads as TGTGCCAGCAGCCGGGGCGAGTCCTACAATGAGCAGTTCTTC. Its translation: CASSRGESYNEQFF. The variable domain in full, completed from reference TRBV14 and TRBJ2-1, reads EAGVTQFPSHSVIEKGQTVTLRCDPISGHDNLYWYRRVMGKEIKFLLHFVKESKQDESGMPNNRFLAERTGGTYSTLKVQPAELEDSGVYFCASSRGESYNEQFFGPGTRLTVL.

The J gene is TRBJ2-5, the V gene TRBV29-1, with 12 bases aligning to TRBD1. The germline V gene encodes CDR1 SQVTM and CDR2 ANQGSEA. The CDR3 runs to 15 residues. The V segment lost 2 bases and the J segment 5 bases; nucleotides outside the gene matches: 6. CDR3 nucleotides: TGCAGCGTTGAAAAGGGGACAGGGGGCTGGGAGACCCAGTACTTC. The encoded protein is CSVEKGTGGWETQYF.

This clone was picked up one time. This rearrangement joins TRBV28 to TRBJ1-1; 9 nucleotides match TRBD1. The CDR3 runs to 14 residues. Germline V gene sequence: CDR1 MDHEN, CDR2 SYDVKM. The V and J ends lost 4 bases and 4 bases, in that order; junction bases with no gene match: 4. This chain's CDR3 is CASSSGTGSTEAFF. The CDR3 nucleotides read TGTGCCAGCAGTTCCGGGACAGGGAGCACTGAAGCTTTCTTT. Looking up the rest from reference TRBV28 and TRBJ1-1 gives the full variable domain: DVKVTQSSRYLVKRTGEKVFLECVQDMDHENMFWYRQDPGLGLRLIYFSYDVKMKEKGDIPEGYSVSREKKERFSLILESASTNQTSMYLCASSSGTGSTEAFFGQGTRLTVV.

The CDR3 nucleotides are TGCGCCAGCAGCTTGAACAGGGCGGGCACAGATACGCAGTATTTT. It specifies CASSLNRAGTDTQYF. The J gene is TRBJ2-3, the V gene TRBV5-1, with D maybe TRBD1 (6 bases). This CDR3 has 15 residues. Trimming removed 1 base from V and 1 base from J, with 10 bases in between. Germline V gene lookup returns CDR1 SGHRS and CDR2 YFSETQ.

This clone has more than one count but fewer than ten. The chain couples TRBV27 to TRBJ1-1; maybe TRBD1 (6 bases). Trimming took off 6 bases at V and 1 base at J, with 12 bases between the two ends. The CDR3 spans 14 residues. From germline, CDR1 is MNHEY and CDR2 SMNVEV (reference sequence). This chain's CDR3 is CASSPGTRNTEAFF. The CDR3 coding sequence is TGTGCCAGCAGCCCTGGGACACGGAACACTGAAGCTTTCTTT.

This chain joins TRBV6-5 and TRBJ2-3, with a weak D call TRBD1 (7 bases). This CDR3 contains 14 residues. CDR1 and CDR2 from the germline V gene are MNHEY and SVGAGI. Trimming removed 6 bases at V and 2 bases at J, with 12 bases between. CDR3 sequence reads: CASRRDSTTDTQYF. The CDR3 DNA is TGTGCCAGCAGGCGGGACAGTACCACAGATACGCAGTATTTT.

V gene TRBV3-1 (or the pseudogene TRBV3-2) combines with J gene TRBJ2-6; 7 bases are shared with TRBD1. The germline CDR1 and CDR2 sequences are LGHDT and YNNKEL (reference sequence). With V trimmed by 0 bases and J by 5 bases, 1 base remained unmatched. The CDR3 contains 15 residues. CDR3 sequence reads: CASSQDRGWANVLTF. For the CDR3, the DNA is TGTGCCAGCAGCCAAGACAGGGGGTGGGCCAACGTCCTGACTTTC.

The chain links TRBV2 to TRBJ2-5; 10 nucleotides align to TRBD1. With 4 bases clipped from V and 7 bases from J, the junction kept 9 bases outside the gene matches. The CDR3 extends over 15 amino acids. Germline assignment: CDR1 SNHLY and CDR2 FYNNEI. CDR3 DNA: TGTGCCAGCAGTGTTCGGGACAGGGGTCCAGGGACCCAGTACTTC. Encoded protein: CASSVRDRGPGTQYF.

The CDR3 sequence is CASSLGWGDYGYTF. The CDR3 bases are TGTGCCAGCAGCTTAGGTTGGGGAGATTATGGCTACACCTTC. The chain uses TRBV7-2 and TRBJ1-2, with unresolved D. V lost 1 base and J 5 bases, leaving 11 bases between the germline ends. This CDR3 comprises 14 residues. From germline, CDR1 is SGHTA and CDR2 FQGNSA. The variable domain in full, completed from reference TRBV7-2 and TRBJ1-2, reads GAGVSQSPSNKVTEKGKDVELRCDPISGHTALYWYRQSLGQGLEFLIYFQGNSAPDKSGLPSDRFSAERTGGSVSTLTIQRTQQEDSAVYLCASSLGWGDYGYTFGSGTRLTVV.

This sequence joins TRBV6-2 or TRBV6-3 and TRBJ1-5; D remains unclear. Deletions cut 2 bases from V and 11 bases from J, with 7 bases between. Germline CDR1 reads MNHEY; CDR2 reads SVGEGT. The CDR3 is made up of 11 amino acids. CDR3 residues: CASSYAGTQHF. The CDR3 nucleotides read TGTGCCAGCAGTTACGCAGGAACCCAGCATTTT.

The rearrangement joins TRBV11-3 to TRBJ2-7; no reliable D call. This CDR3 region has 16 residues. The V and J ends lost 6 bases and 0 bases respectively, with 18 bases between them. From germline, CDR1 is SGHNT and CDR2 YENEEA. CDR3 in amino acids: CASSSPARRPSYEQYF. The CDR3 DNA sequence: TGTGCCAGCAGTTCGCCTGCCAGGCGCCCCTCCTACGAGCAGTACTTC.

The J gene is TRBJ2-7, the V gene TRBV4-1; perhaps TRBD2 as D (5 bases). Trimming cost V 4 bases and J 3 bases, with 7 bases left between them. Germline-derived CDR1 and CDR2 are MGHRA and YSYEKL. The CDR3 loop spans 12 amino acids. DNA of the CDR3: TGCGCCAGCAGCCTCAGCGGCTACGAGCAGTACTTC. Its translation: CASSLSGYEQYF.

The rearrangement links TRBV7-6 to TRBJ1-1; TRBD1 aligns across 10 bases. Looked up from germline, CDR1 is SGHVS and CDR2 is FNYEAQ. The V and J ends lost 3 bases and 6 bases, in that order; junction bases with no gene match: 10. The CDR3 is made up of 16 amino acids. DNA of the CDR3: TGTGCCAGCAGCTTGGCGACAGGGGGCCGTCGGGCTGAAGCTTTCTTT. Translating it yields CASSLATGGRRAEAFF.

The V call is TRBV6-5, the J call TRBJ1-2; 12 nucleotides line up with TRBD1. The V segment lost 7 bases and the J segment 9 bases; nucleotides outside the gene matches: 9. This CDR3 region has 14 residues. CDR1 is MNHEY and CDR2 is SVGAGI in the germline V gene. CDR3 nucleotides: TGTGCCAGCAACGGACCGGGACAGGGGGCGAGCTACACCTTC. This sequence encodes CASNGPGQGASYTF.

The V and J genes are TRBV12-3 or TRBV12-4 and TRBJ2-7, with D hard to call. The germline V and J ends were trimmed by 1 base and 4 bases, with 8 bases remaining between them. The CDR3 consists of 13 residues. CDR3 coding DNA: TGTGCCAGCAGTTTAGTGACTCCATACGAGCAGTACTTC. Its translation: CASSLVTPYEQYF.

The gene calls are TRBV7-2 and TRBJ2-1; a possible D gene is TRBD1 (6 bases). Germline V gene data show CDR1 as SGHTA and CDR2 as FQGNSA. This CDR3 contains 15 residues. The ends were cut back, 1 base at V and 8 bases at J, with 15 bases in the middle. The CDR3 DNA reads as TGTGCCAGCAGCTTAGACGGGACAAGGACCCATGAGCAGTTCTTC. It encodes CASSLDGTRTHEQFF.